What follows describes a single T cell receptor (beta chain). The antigen is not known. This specimen belongs to a study of T cell responses to AZD1222 COVID-19 vaccine. Overall study findings and caveats: Donors were largely white British and mainly female; clonal diversity was possibly underestimated.

Trimming cost V 2 bases and J 11 bases, with 18 bases left between them. This CDR3 has 14 residues. The V gene's germline CDR1 is SGHTA and CDR2 FQGTGA. Assay: immunoSEQ multiplex PCR; the TCRdb copy retains only in-frame clones and omits some. This table holds about 120,000 clones, around 89% found once. The clonotype was recovered from an adult in good health. The V and J genes are TRBV7-3 and TRBJ1-1; a possible D gene is TRBD1 (6 bases). The sample was peripheral blood, taken on day 0 of AZD1222 vaccination. CDR3 loop: CASSLEVAGAEAFF. In DNA form, the CDR3 reads TGTGCCAGCAGCTTAGAGGTGGCAGGGGCGGAGGCTTTCTTT.